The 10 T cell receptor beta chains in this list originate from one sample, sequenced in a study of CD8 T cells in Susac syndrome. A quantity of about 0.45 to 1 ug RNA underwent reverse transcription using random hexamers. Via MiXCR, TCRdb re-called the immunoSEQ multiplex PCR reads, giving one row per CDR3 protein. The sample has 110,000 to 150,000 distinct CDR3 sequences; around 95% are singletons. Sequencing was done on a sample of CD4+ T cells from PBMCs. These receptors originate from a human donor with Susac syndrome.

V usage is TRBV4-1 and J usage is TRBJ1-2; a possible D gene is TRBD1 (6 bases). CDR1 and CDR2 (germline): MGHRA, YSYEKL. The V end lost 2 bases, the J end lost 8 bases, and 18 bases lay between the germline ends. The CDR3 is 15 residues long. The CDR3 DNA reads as TGCGCCAGCAGCCAACCACGCGGGGGCTCGCGGGGCTACACCTTC. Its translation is CASSQPRGGSRGYTF.

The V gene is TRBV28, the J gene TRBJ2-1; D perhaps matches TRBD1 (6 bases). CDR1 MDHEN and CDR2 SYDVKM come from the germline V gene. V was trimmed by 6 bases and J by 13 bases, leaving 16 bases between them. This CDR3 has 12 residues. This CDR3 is CASSPPGTRQFF. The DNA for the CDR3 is TGTGCCAGCAGCCCCCCAGGGACACGCCAGTTCTTC.

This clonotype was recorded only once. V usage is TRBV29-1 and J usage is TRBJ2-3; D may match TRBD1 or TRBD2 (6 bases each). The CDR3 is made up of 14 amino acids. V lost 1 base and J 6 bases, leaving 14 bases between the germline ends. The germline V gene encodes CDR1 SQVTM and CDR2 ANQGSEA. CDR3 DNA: TGCAGCGTTGAAGGCGTCCGGGGGCACGATACGCAGTATTTT. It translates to CSVEGVRGHDTQYF.

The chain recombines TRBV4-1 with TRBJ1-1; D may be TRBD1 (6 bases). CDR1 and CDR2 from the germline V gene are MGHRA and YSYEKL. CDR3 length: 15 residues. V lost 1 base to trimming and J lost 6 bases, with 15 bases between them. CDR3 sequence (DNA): TGCGCCAGCAGCCAAGGAGCTACAGGGTCGCCTGAAGCTTTCTTT. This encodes CASSQGATGSPEAFF.

The CDR3 spells CSVGNYGYTF. Here the CDR3 DNA reads TGCAGTGTGGGTAACTATGGCTACACCTTC. The genes are TRBV20-1 and TRBJ1-2; no clear D. V was trimmed by 7 bases and J by 1 base, leaving 4 bases between them. The V gene's germline CDR1 is DFQATT and CDR2 SNEGSKA (reference sequence). This CDR3 contains 10 residues.

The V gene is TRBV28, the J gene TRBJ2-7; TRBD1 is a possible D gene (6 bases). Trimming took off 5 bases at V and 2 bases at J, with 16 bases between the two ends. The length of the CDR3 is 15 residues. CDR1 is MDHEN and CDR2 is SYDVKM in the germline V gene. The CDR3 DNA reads TGTGCCAGCAGTCCCTCCGGGACACCGACCTACGAGCAGTACTTC. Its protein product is CASSPSGTPTYEQYF.

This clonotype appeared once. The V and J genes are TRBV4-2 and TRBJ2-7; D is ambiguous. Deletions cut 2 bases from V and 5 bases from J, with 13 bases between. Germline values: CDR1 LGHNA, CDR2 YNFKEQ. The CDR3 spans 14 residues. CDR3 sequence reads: CASSQPGLSDEQYF. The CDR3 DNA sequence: TGTGCCAGCAGCCAACCCGGGCTTAGTGACGAGCAGTACTTC.

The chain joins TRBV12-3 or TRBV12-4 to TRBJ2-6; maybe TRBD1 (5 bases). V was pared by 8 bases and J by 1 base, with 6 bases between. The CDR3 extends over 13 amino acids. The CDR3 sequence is CASSGSGANVLTF. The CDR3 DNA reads TGTGCCAGCTCAGGGTCTGGGGCCAACGTCCTGACTTTC.

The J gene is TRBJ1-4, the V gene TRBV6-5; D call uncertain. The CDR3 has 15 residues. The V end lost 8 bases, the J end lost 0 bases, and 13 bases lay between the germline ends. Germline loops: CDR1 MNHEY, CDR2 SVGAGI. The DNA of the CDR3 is TGTGCCAGCGGACGGACGCCCACAACTAATGAAAAACTGTTTTTT. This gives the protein CASGRTPTTNEKLFF.

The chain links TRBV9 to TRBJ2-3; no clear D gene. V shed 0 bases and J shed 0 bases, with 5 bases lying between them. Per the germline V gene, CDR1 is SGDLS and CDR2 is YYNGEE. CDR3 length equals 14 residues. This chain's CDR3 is CASSVEGSTDTQYF. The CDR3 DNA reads TGTGCCAGCAGCGTAGAGGGCAGCACAGATACGCAGTATTTT.